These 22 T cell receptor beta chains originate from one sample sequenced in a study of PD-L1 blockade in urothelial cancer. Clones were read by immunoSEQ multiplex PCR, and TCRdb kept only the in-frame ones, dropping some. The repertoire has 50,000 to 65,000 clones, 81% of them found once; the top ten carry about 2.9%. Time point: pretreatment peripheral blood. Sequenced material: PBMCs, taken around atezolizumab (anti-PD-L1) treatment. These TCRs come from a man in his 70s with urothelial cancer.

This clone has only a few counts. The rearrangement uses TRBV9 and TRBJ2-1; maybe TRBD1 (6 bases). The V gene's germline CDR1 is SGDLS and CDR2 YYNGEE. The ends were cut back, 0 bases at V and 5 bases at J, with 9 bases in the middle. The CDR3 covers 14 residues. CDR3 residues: CASSVGTVDNEQFF. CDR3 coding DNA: TGTGCCAGCAGCGTAGGGACAGTTGACAATGAGCAGTTCTTC.

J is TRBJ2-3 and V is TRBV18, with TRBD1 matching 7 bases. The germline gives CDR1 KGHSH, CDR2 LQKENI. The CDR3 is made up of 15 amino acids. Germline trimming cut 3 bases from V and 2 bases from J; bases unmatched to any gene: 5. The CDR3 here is CASSPRTGDTDTQYF. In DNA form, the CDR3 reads TGTGCCAGCTCACCTAGGACAGGTGACACAGATACGCAGTATTTT.

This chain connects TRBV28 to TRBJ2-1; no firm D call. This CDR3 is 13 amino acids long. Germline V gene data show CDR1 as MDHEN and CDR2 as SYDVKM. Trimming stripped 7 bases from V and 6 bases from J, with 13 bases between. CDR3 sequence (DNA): TGTGCCAGCAAAAGTGACTTGGCCAATGAGCAGTTCTTC. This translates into CASKSDLANEQFF.

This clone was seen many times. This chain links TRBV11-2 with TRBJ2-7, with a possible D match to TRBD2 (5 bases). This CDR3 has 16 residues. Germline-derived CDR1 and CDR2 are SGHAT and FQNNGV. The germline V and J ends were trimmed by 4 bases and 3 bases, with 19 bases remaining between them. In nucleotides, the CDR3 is TGTGCCAGCAGCTCCCACCCTCTAGCTAAGGGCTACGAGCAGTACTTC. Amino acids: CASSSHPLAKGYEQYF.

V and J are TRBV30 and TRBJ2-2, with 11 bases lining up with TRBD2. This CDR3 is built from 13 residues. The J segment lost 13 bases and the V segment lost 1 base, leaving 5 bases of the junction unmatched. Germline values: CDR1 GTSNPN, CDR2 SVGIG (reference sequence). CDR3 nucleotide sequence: TGTGCCTGGAGTGGAGGACTAGCGGGCCCGCTGTTTTTT. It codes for CAWSGGLAGPLFF.

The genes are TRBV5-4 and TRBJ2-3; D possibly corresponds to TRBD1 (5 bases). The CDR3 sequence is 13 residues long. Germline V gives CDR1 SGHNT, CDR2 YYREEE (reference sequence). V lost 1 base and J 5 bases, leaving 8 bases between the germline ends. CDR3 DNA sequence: TGTGCCAGCAGCTTGTATAGGGGAGATACGCAGTATTTT. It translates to CASSLYRGDTQYF.

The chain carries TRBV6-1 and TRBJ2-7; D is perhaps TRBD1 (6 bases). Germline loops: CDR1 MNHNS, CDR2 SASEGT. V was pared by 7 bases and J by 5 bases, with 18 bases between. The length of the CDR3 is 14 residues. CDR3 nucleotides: TGTGCCAGCAAGGAGAGGGGACAATATCACGAGCAGTACTTC. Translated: CASKERGQYHEQYF.

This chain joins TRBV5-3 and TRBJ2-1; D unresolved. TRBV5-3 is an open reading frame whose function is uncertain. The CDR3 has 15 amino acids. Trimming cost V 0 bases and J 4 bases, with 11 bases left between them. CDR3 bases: TGTGCCAGAAGCTTGGCGGTAGGAGTGTACAATGAGCAGTTCTTC. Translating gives CARSLAVGVYNEQFF.

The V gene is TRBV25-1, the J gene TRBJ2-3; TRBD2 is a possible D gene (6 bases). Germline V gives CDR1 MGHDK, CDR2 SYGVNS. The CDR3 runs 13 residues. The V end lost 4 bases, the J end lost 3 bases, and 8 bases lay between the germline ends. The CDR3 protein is CASSAAGTDTQYF. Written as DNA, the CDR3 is TGTGCCAGCAGTGCGGCGGGGACAGATACGCAGTATTTT.

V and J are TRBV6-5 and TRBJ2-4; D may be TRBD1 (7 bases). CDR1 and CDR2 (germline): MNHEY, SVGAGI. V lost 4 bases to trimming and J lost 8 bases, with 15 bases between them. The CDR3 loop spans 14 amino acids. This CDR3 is CASSSRGTEDIQYF. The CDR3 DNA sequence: TGTGCCAGCAGTTCCCGGGGGACAGAGGACATTCAGTACTTC.

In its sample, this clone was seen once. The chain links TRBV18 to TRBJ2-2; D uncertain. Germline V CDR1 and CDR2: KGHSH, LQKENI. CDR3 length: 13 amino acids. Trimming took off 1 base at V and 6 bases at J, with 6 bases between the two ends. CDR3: CASSPLAAGELFF. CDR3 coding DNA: TGTGCCAGCTCACCACTTGCGGCCGGGGAGCTGTTTTTT.

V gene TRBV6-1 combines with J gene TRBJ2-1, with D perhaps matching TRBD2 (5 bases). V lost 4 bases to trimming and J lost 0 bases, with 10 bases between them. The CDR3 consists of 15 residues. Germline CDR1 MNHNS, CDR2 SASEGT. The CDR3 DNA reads TGTGCCAGCAGTGTTCGGAGGAGCTCCTACAATGAGCAGTTCTTC. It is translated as CASSVRRSSYNEQFF.

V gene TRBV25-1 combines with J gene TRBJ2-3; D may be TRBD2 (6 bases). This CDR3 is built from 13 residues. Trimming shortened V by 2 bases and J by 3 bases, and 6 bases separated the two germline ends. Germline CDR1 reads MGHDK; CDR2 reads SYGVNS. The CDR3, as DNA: TGTGCCAGCAGTGAACGGGGGACAGATACGCAGTATTTT. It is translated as CASSERGTDTQYF.

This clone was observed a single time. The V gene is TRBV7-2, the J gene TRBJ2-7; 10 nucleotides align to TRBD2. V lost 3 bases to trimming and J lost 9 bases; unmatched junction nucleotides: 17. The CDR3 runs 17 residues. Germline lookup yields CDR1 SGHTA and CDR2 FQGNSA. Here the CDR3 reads CASSFVAGGTPPPGQYF. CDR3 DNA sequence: TGTGCCAGCAGCTTCGTAGCGGGAGGTACCCCCCCACCAGGGCAGTACTTC.

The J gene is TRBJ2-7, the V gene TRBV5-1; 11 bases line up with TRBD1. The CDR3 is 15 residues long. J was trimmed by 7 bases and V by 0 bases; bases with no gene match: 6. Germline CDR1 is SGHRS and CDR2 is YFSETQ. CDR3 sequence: CASSLGGQGGDEQYF. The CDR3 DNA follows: TGCGCCAGCAGCTTGGGGGGACAGGGGGGAGATGAGCAGTACTTC.

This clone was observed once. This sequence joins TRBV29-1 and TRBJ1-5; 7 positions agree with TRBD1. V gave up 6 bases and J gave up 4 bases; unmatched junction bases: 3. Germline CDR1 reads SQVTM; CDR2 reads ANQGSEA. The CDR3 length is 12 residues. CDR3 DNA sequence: TGCAGCGTAGGGACAGAGAATCAGCCCCAGCATTTT. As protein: CSVGTENQPQHF.

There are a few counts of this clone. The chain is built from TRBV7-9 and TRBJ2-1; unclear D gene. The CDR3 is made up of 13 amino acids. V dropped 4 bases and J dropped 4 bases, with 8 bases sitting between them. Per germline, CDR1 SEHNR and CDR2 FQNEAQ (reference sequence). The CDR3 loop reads CASSSNLYNEQFF. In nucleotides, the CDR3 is TGTGCCAGCAGCTCTAATCTATACAATGAGCAGTTCTTC.

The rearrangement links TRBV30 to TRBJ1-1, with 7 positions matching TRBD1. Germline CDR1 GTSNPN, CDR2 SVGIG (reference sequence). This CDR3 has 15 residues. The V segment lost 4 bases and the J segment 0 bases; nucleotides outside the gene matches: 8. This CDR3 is CAWKTGTALNTEAFF. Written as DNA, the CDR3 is TGTGCCTGGAAGACCGGGACAGCCCTGAACACTGAAGCTTTCTTT.

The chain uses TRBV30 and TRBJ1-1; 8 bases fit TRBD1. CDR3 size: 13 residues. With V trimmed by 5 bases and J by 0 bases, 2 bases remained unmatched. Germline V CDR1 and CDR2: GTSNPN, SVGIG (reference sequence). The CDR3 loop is CAWEGQVNTEAFF. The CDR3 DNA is TGTGCCTGGGAGGGACAGGTGAACACTGAAGCTTTCTTT.

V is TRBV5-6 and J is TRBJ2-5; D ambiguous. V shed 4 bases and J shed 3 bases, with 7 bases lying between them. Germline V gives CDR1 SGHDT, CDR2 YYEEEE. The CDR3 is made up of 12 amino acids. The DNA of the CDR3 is TGTGCCAGCAGCCTCACAGAAGAGACCCAGTACTTC. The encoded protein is CASSLTEETQYF.

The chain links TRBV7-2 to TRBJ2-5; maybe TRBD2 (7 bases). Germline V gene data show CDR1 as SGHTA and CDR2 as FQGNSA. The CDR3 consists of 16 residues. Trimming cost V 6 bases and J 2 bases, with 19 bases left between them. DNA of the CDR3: TGTGCCAGCAGTGAGGGGGGGAGGACTAATCAAGAGACCCAGTACTTC. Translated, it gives CASSEGGRTNQETQYF.

The CDR3 nucleotides are TGTGCCACAAAACAGGGGGCAGATACGCAGTATTTT. Translation: CATKQGADTQYF. This chain connects TRBV19 to TRBJ2-3, with 8 nucleotides matching TRBD1. Germline V lookup: CDR1 LNHDA, CDR2 SQIVND (reference sequence). V shed 10 bases and J 4 bases; nucleotides not matched to a gene: 4. CDR3 size: 12 residues.